This TCR beta chain was recorded in a study of identical twins. Study-wide findings and caveats: With abundant cord blood beta clonotypes, insertions were fewer; memory repertoires showed no such pattern. Not following the same donors, the study drew its conclusions from cross-sectional statistical analysis.

TCRdb fed the 5' RACE reads into MiXCR, producing one record per CDR3 protein. The sample has 1.5 million to 2 million distinct CDR3 sequences, roughly a third seen once. Turning to this clonotype: Antigen unknown.

This sequence was found in a newborn girl in good health. Sequences were obtained from cord blood.

The CDR3 loop reads CAWSGQGNTGELFF. The CDR3 nucleotides read TGTGCCTGGAGTGGACAGGGTAACACCGGGGAGCTGTTTTTT. This chain connects TRBV30 to TRBJ2-2, with 7 nucleotides matching TRBD1. Germline lookup yields CDR1 GTSNPN and CDR2 SVGIG (reference sequence). Trimming cost V 1 base and J 2 bases; bases outside gene matches: 1. The CDR3 length is 14 residues.